A selection of T cell receptor beta chains follows, all from one sample in a study of early T cells in non-severe SARS-CoV-2 infection. TCRdb independently ran MiXCR on the 5' RACE reads; one entry per CDR3 protein. The sample consists of 80,000 to 95,000 distinct CDR3 sequences, around a sixth of them appearing once. The input for sequencing was whole blood, taken at baseline. The receptors originated from an adult who was a healthcare worker with PCR-confirmed SARS-CoV-2 infection or an uninfected control (not recorded which). Each CDR3 is given without its conserved first and last residue. A D gene is named only where the DNA matches it firmly.

V	J	D	CDR3
TRBV6-2/TRBV6-3	TRBJ1-1	TRBD1	ASSYTDRETEAF
TRBV6-5	TRBJ2-7	.	ASSYSELDNSYEQY
TRBV28	TRBJ2-7	TRBD1	ASSFPGQGPYEQY
TRBV20-1	TRBJ2-7	TRBD2	SALTSGSPHLEQY
TRBV20-1	TRBJ2-7	.	SASLIGYEQY
TRBV5-1	TRBJ2-1	TRBD1	ASSWRDRAPNEQF
TRBV29-1	TRBJ2-3	.	SVEDRFRGTTDTQY
TRBV7-2	TRBJ2-1	TRBD2	ASSPVRGRGNEQF
TRBV2	TRBJ2-1	TRBD1	ASSGQGYEQF
TRBV13	TRBJ2-5	.	ASSSGTLEETQY
TRBV20-1	TRBJ2-7	.	SASDGGAAYEQY
TRBV2	TRBJ2-5	TRBD2	ARDRVAGVETQY
TRBV5-4	TRBJ2-1	.	ASSPRGLAISANEQF